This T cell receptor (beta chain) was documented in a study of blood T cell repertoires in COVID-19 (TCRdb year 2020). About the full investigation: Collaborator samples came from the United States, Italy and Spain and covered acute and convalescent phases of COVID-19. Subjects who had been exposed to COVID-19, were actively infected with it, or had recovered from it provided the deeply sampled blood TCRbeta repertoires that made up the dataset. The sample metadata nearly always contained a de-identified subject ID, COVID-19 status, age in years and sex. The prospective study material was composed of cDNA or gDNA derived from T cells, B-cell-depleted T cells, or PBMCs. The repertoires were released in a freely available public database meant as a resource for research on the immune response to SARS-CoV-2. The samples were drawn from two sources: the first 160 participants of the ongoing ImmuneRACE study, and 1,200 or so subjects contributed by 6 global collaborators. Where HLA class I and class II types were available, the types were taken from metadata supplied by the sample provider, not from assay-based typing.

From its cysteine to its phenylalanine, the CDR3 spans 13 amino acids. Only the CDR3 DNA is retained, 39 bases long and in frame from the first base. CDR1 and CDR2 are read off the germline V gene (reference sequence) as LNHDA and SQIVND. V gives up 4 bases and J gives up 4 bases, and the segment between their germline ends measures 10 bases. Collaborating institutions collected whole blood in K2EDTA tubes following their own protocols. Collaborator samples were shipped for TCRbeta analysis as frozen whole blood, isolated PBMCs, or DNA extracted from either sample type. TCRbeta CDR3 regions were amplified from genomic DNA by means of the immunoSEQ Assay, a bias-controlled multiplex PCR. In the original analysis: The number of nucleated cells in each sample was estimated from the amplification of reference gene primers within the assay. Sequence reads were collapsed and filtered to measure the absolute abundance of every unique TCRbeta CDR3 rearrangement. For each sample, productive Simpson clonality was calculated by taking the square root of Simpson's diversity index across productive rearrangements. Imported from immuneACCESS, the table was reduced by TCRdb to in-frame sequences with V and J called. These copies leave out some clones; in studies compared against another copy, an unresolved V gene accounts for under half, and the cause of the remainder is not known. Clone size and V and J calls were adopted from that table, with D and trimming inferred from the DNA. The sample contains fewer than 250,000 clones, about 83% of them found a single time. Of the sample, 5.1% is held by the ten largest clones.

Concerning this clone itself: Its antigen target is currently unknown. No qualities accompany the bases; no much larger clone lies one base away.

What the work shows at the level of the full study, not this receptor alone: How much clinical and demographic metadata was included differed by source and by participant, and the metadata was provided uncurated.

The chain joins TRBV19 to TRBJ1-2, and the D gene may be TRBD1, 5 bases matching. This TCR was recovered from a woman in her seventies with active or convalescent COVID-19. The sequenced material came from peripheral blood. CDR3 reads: CASSTGHFYGYTF. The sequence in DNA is TGTGCCAGTAGTACAGGACACTTCTATGGCTACACCTTC.